This T cell receptor beta chain is from a study of T-cell memory formation after mild COVID-19. cDNA libraries for TCR alpha and TCR beta, carrying sample barcodes and UMIs, came from 5'RACE with constant-segment primers. MiXCR, applied by TCRdb to the 5' RACE reads, yields one record per CDR3 protein. The sample holds 400,000 or so distinct CDR3 sequences; 15% to 20% are singletons and the top ten take 7.5% to 10%. The CDR3 runs 17 residues. The ends lost 5 bases at V and 0 bases at J; junction bases unmatched: 12. CDR1 is SGHVS and CDR2 is FQNEAQ in the germline V gene. The chain carries TRBV7-8 and TRBJ1-1; 7 nucleotides align to TRBD1. The source of this sequence is an adult woman who had mild COVID-19 (a few samples of this study predate the infection). Cell type and time point are not known. What was sequenced was PBMCs or a T cell subset sorted from them (not recorded which). CDR3 residues: CASSPRGGGRMNTEAFF. The CDR3 DNA reads as TGTGCCAGCAGCCCTCGGGGAGGGGGCCGCATGAACACTGAAGCTTTCTTT.